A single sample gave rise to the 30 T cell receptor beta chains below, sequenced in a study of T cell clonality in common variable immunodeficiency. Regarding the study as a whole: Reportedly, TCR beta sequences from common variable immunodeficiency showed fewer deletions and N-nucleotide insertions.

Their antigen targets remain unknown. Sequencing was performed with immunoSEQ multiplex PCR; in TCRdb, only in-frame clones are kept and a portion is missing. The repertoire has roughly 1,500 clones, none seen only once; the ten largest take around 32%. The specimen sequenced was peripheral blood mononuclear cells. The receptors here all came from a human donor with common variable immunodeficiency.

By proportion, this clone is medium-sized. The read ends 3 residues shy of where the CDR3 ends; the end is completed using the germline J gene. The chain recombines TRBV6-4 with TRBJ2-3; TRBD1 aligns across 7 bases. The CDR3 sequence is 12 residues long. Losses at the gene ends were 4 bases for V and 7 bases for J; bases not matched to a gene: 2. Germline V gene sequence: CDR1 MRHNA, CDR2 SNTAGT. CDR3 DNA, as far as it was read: TGTGCCAGCAGTGGACAGGGAAATACG. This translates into CASSGQGNT. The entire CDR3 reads CASSGQGNTQYF.

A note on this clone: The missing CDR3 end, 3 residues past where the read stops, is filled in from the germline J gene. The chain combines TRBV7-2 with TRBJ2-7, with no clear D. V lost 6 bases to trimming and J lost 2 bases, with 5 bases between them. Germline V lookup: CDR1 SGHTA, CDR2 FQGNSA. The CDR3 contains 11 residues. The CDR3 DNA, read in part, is TGTGCCAGCAGTTTCACCTACGAG. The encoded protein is CASSFTYE. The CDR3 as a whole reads CASSFTYEQYF.

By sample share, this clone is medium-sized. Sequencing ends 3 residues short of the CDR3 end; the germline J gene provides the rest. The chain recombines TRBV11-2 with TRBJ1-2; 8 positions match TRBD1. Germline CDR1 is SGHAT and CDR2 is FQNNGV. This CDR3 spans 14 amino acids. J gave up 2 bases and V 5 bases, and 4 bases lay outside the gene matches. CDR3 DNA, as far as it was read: TGTGCCAGCAGCGCACACAGGGGGAACTATGGC. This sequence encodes CASSAHRGNYG. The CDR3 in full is CASSAHRGNYGYTF.

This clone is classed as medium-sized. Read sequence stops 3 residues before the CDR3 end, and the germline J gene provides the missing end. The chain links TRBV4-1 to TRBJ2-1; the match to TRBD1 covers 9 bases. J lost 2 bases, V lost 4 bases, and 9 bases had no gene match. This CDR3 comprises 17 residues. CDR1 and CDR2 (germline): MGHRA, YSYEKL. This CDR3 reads CASSPKGTGSPYNEQFF. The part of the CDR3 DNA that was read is TGCGCCAGCAGCCCGAAAGGGACAGGGAGCCCCTACAATGAG.

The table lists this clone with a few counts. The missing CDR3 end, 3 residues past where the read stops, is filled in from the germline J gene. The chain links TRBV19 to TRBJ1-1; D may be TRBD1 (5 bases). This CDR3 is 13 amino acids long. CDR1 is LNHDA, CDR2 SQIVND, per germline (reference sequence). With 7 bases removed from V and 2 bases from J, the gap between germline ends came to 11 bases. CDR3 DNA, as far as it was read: TGTGCCAGTACAGACAGAATCAACACTGAA. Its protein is CASTDRINTE. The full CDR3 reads CASTDRINTEAFF.

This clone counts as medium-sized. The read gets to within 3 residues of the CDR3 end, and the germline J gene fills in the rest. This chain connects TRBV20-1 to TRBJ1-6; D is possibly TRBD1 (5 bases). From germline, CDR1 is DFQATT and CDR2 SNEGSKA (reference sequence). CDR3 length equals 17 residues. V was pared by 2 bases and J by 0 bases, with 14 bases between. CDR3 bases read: TGCAGTGCTAGATCTAAAGGGGTGAGCTCCTATAATTCACCC. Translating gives CSARSKGVSSYNSP. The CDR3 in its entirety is CSARSKGVSSYNSPLHF.

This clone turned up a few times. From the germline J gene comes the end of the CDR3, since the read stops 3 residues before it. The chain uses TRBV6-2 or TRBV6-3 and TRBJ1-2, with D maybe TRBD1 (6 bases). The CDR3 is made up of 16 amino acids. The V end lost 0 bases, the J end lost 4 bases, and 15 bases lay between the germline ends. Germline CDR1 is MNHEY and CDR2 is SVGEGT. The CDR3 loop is CASSYSVCGGFYGYTF. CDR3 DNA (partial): TGTGCCAGCAGTTACTCGGTTTGCGGGGGCTTCTATGGC.

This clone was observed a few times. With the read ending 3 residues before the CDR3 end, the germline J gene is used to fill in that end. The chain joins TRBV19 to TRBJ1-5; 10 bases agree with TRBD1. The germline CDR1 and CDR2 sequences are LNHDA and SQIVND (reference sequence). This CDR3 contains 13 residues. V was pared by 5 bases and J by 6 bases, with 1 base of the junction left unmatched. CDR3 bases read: TGTGCCAGTAGTGACAGGGGGCGTCAGCCC. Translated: CASSDRGRQP. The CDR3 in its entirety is CASSDRGRQPQHF.

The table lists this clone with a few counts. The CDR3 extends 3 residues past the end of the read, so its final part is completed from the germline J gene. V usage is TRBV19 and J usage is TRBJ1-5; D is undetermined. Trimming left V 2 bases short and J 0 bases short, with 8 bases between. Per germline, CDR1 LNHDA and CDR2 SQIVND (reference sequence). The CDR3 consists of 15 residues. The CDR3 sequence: CASSIPGYSNQPQHF. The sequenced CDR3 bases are TGTGCCAGTAGTATACCAGGTTATAGCAATCAGCCC.

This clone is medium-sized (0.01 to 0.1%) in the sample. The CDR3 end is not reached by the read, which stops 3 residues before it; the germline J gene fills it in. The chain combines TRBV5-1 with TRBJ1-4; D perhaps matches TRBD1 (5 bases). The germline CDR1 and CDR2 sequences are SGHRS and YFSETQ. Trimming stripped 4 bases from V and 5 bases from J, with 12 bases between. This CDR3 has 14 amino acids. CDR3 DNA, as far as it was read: TGCGCCAGCAGCCCGGGACGGGGGAATGAAAAA. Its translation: CASSPGRGNEK. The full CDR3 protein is CASSPGRGNEKLFF.

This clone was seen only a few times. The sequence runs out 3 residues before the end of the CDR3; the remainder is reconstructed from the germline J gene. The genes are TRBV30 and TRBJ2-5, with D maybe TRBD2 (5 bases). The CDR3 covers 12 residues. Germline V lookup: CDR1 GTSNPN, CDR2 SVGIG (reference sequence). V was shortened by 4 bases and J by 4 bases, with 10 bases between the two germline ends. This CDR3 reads CAWTLAGETQYF. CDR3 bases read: TGTGCCTGGACCCTAGCAGGAGAGACC.

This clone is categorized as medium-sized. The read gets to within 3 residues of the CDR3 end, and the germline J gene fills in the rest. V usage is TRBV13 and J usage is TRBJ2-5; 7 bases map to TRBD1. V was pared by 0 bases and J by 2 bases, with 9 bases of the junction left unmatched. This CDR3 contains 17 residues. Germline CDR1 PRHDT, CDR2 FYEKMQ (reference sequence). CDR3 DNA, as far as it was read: TGTGCCAGCAGCTTAGGGAACAGGGGACCAATTCAAGAGACC. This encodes CASSLGNRGPIQET. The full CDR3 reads CASSLGNRGPIQETQYF.

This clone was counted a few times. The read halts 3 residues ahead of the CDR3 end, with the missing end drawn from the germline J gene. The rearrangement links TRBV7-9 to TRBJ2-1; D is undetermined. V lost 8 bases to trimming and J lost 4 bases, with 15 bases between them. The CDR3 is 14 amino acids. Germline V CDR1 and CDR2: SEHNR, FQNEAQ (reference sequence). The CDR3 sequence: CASEQAGLYNEQFF. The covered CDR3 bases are TGTGCCAGCGAGCAGGCAGGTCTATACAATGAG.

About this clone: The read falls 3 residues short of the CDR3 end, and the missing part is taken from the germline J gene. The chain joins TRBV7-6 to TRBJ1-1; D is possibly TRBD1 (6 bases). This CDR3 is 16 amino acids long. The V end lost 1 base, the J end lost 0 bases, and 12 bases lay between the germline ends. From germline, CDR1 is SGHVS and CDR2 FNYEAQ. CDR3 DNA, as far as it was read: TGTGCCAGCAGCTTAGTGACAGGTATTATGAACACTGAA. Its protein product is CASSLVTGIMNTE. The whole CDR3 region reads CASSLVTGIMNTEAFF.

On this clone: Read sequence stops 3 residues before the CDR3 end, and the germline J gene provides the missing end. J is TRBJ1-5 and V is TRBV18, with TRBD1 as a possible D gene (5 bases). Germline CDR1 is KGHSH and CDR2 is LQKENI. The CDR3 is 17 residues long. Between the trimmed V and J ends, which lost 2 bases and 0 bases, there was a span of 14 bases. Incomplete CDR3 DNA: TGTGCCAGCTCACCAAATATGGGGCCAGTTAGCAATCAGCCC. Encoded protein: CASSPNMGPVSNQP. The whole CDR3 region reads CASSPNMGPVSNQPQHF.

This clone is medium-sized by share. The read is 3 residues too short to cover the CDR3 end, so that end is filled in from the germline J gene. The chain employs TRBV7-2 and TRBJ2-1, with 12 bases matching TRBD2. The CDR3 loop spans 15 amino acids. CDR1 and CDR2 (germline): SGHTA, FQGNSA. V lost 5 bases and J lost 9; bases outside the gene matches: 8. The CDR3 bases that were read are TGTGCCAGCAGCCTTCTAGCGGGGGGGTACGTTGAG. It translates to CASSLLAGGYVE. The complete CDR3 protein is CASSLLAGGYVEQFF.

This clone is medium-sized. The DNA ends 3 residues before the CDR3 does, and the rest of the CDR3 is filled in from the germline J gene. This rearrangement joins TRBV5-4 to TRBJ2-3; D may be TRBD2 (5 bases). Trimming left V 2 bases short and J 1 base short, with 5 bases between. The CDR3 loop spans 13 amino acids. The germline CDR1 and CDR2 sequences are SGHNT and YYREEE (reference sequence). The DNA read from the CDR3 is TGTGCCAGCAGCTTCGGGGGCACAGATACG. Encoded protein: CASSFGGTDT. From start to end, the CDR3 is CASSFGGTDTQYF. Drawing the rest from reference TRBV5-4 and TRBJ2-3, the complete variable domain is ETGVTQSPTHLIKTRGQQVTLRCSSQSGHNTVSWYQQALGQGPQFIFQYYREEENGRGNFPPRFSGLQFPNYSSELNVNALELDDSALYLCASSFGGTDTQYFGPGTRLTVL.

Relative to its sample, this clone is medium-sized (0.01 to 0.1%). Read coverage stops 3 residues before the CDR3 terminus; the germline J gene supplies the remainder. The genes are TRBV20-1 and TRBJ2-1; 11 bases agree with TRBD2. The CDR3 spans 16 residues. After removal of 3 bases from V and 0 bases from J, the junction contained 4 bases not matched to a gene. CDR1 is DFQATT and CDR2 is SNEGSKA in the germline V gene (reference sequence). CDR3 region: CSARRLAGISYNEQFF. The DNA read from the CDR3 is TGCAGTGCTAGGCGACTAGCGGGGATCTCCTACAATGAG.

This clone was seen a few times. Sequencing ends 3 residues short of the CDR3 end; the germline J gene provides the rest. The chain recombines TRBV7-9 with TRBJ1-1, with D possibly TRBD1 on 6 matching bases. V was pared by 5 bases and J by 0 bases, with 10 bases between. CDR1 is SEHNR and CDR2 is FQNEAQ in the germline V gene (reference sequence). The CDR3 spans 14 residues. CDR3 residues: CASSNQGLNTEAFF. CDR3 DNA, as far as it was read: TGTGCCAGCAGCAACCAGGGGTTGAACACTGAA. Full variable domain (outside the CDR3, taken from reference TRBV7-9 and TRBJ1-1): DTGVSQNPRHKITKRGQNVTFRCDPISEHNRLYWYRQTLGQGPEFLTYFQNEAQLEKSRLLSDRFSAERPKGSFSTLEIQRTEQGDSAMYLCASSNQGLNTEAFFGQGTRLTVV.

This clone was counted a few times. The sequenced part of the CDR3 DNA is TGTGCCAGCAGCCCAGGGGCGGCTAAAGAGACC. Amino acids: CASSPGAAKET. From start to end, the CDR3 is CASSPGAAKETQYF. The chain carries TRBV7-9 and TRBJ2-5, with a tentative D call TRBD1 (6 bases). The sequenced fragment ends 3 residues before the CDR3 boundary, so the rest is inferred from the germline J gene. Trimming took off 5 bases at V and 3 bases at J, with 13 bases between the two ends. Germline CDR1 is SEHNR and CDR2 is FQNEAQ (reference sequence). The CDR3 has 14 amino acids.

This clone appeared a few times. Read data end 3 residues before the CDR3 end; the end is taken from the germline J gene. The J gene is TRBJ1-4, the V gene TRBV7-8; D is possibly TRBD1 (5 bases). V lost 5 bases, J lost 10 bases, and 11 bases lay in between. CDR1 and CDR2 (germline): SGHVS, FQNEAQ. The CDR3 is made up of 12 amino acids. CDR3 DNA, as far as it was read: TGTGCCAGCAGCGGGCGGGGGGGAAAA. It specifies CASSGRGGK. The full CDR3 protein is CASSGRGGKLFF. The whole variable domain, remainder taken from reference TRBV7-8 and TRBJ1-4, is GAGVSQSPRYKVAKRGQDVALRCDPISGHVSLFWYQQALGQGPEFLTYFQNEAQLDKSGLPSDRFFAERPEGSVSTLKIQRTQQEDSAVYLCASSGRGGKLFFGSGTQLSVL.

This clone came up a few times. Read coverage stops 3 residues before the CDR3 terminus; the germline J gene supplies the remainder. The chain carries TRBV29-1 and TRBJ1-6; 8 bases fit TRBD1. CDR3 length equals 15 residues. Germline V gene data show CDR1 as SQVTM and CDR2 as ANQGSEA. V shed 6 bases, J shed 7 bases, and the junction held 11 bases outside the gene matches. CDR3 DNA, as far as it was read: TGCAGCGTGAAGGCCTCGGACAGGGAAAATTCACCC. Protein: CSVKASDRENSP. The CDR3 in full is CSVKASDRENSPLHF. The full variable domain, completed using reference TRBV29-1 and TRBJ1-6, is SAVISQKPSRDICQRGTSLTIQCQVDSQVTMMFWYRQQPGQSLTLIATANQGSEATYESGFVIDKFPISRPNLTFSTLTVSNMSPEDSSIYLCSVKASDRENSPLHFGNGTRLTVT.

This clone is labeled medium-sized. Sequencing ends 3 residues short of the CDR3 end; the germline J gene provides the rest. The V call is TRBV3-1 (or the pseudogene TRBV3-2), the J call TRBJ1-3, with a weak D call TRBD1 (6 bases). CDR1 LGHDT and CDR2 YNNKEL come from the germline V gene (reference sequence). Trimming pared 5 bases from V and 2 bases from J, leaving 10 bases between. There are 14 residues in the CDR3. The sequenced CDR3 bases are TGTGCCAGCAGCATAGACAGGACTGGAAACACC. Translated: CASSIDRTGNT. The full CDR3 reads CASSIDRTGNTIYF.

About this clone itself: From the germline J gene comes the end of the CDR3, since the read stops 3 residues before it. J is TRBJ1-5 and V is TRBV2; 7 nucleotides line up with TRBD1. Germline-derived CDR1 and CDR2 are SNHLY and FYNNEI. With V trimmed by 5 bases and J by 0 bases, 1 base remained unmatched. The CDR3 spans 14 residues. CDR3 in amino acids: CASSWTGSNQPQHF. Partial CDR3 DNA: TGTGCCAGCAGTTGGACAGGTAGCAATCAGCCC.

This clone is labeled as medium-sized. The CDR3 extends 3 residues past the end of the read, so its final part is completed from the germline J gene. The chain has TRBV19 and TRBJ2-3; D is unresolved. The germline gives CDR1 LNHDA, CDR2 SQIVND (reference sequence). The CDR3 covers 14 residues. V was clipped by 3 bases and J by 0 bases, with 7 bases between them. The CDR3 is CASSIGSSTDTQYF. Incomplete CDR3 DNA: TGTGCCAGTAGTATTGGCTCAAGCACAGATACG.

The sequenced part of the CDR3 DNA is TGTGCCAGCAGGCTCGGGACATACTCGGGC. It translates to CASRLGTYSG. The CDR3 reads in full as CASRLGTYSGYTF. The chain uses TRBV2 and TRBJ1-2, with TRBD1 as a possible D gene (6 bases). The read ends 3 residues before the CDR3 terminus; that terminus is restored from the germline J gene. This CDR3 is built from 13 residues. The germline V gene has CDR1 SNHLY and CDR2 FYNNEI.

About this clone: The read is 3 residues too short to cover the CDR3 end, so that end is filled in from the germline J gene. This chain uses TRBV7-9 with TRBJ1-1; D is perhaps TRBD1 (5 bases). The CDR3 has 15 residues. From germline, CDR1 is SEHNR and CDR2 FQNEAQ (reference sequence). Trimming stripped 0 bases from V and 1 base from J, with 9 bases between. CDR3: CASSLAPDRNTEAFF. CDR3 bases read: TGTGCCAGCAGCTTAGCGCCAGACAGGAACACTGAA.

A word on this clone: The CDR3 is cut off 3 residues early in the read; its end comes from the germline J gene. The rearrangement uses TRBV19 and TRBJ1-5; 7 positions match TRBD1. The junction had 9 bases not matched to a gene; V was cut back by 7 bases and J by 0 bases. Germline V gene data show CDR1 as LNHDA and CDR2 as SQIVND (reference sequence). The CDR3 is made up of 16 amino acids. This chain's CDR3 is CASNRGGLYSNQPQHF. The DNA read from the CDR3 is TGTGCCAGTAACAGGGGTGGGCTCTATAGCAATCAGCCC.

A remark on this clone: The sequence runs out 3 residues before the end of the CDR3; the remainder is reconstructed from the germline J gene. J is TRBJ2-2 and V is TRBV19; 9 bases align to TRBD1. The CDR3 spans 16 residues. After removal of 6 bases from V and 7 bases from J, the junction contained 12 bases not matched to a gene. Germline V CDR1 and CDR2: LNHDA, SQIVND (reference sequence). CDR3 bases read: TGTGCCAGTAGGACCGGGGACAGGGTTTTTGGCGGGGAG. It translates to CASRTGDRVFGGE. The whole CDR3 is CASRTGDRVFGGELFF.

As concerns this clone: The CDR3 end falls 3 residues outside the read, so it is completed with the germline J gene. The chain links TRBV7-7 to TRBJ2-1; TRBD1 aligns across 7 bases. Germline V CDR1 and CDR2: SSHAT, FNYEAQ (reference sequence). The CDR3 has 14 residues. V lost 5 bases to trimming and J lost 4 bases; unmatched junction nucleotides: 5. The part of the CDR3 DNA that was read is TGTGCCAGCAGCGTCGGGACAGCATACAATGAG. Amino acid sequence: CASSVGTAYNE. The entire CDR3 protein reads CASSVGTAYNEQFF.